This T cell receptor (beta chain) comes out of a study of prognosis after radiotherapy for stage I lung cancer. Study-level background: Patients were some 13 men and more than 5 women aged about 53 to 90, median about 79 years. General observations from the study: Before stereotactic body radiation therapy the median unique TCR clone count was roughly 9,200, and afterwards it fell to several thousand. Divergent TRBV and TRBJ gene usage has reportedly been observed between patients with and without metastases.

CDR3 of TCR beta was amplified from genomic DNA via a two-round multiplex PCR. Gene-specific primers for each TRBV and TRBJ gene drove first-round PCR. TCRdb reprocessed the multiplex PCR reads with MiXCR, giving one entry per CDR3 protein. This table has roughly 20,000 distinct CDR3 sequences, roughly 47% appearing once. This clonotype was detected ten times or more. Its antigen is still unknown. The CDR3 spans 14 residues. Deletions cut 0 bases from V and 2 bases from J, with 7 bases between. Per the germline V gene, CDR1 is SGHAT and CDR2 is FQNNGV. This specimen was PBMCs, taken before or after stereotactic body radiation therapy (not recorded which). The receptor was derived from a donor at least 50 years old with non-small cell lung cancer. The chain joins TRBV11-2 to TRBJ2-5, with D unclear. The CDR3 bases are TGTGCCAGCAGCTTAGAGTCGGATCAAGAGACCCAGTACTTC. This gives the protein CASSLESDQETQYF.